This T cell receptor (beta chain) was profiled in a study of blood T cells in healthy people across ages. Broader study findings: Both higher diversity and more naive CD4+ cells marked long-lived donors when set against aged donors. Investigators treated diversity estimates from one million T cells as underestimates. Per million T cells, the diversity of TCR beta decreased roughly linearly as age advanced.

Next came a second PCR, run for about 7 to 12 cycles, which used a sample-barcoded 5' primer along with a J-beta primer mix. Each cDNA molecule was tagged by a template-switch adaptor that had 12 random nucleotides. Using its own MiXCR run on the 5' RACE reads, TCRdb lists one record per CDR3 protein. Altogether approximately 1.5 million distinct CDR3 sequences are present, 30% to 35% being singletons, with the ten largest covering approximately 10%. This clonotype appeared a few times. Antigen specificity is unknown. The CDR3 has 14 residues. V was pared by 5 bases and J by 4 bases, with 14 bases between. Germline CDR1 reads MNHNY; CDR2 reads SVGAGI (reference sequence).

This chain uses TRBV6-6 with TRBJ2-5, with a possible D match to TRBD1 (6 bases). What was sequenced was blood. This clonotype was obtained from a woman in her twenties or thirties in good health. The DNA for the CDR3 is TGTGCCAGCAGTGGGGAATTGGGGGCAGAGACCCAGTACTTC. It yields the protein CASSGELGAETQYF.